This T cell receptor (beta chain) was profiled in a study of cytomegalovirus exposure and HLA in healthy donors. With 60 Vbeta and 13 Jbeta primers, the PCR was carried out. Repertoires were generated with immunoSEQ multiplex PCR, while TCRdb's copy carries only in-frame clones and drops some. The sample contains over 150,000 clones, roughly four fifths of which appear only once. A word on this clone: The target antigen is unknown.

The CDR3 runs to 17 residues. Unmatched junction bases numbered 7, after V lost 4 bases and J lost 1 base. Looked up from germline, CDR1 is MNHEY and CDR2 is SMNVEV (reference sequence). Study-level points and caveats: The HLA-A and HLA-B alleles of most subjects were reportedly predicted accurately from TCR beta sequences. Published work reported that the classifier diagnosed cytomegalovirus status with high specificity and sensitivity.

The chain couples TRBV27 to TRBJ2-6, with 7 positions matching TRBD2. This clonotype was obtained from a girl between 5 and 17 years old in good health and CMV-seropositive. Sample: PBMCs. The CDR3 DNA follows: TGTGCCAGCAGTTCAACGGGGACTACATCTGGGGCCAACGTCCTGACTTTC. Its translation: CASSSTGTTSGANVLTF.